Presented here are 25 T cell receptor beta chains from one specimen sequenced in a study of cytomegalovirus exposure and HLA in healthy donors listed by TCRdb under 2017. The library was prepared using the immunoSEQ multiplex PCR assay. For the multiplex PCR, a mixture combining 60 forward primers for TCR Vbeta segments and 13 reverse primers for TCR Jbeta segments was used. TCRdb mirrors the immuneACCESS table, restricted to in-frame sequences. Some clones are absent from its copies; in checked studies, under half trace to an unresolved V gene, and the reason for the others is unknown. The sample table shows under 150,000 clones, and 76% are seen once. The ten largest make up 3.5% to 5% of the sample. Sequenced material: PBMCs. All receptors come from a man in his late teens or twenties in good health and CMV-seronegative.

The gene calls are TRBV29-1 and TRBJ1-2, with D unresolved. This CDR3 has 12 residues. V lost 0 bases to trimming and J lost 6 bases, with 8 bases between them. CDR1 and CDR2 (germline): SQVTM, ANQGSEA. CDR3 sequence (DNA): TGCAGCGTTGAAGAAGGAGGTGATGGCTACACCTTC. Translated, it gives CSVEEGGDGYTF.

This clone was seen a handful of times. The rearrangement joins TRBV11-3 to TRBJ2-6; no definite D call. Trimming took 0 bases from V and 3 from J, leaving 6 bases between them. Germline V lookup: CDR1 SGHNT, CDR2 YENEEA. The CDR3 contains 15 residues. The CDR3 DNA reads TGTGCCAGCAGCTTAGAAACCGGTGGGGCCAACGTCCTGACTTTC. It encodes CASSLETGGANVLTF.

This chain joins TRBV15 and TRBJ2-7; TRBD1 agrees at 8 bases. The V and J ends lost 5 bases and 1 base, in that order; junction bases with no gene match: 10. The CDR3 has 16 amino acids. From germline, CDR1 is LNHNV and CDR2 YYDKDF (reference sequence). The CDR3 nucleotides read TGTGCCACCAGCCCCCCGGGGCGGACAGGGTCCTACGAGCAGTACTTC. This sequence encodes CATSPPGRTGSYEQYF.

The chain combines TRBV4-2 with TRBJ2-1; 8 bases are shared with TRBD2. J was trimmed by 9 bases and V by 0 bases; bases with no gene match: 10. There are 16 residues in the CDR3. In germline, CDR1 is LGHNA, CDR2 YNFKEQ. The CDR3 spells CASSQDSPGTSLEQFF. CDR3 nucleotide sequence: TGTGCCAGCAGCCAAGATAGTCCCGGGACTAGTCTTGAGCAGTTCTTC.

The chain recombines TRBV15 with TRBJ1-1; the D gene is possibly TRBD1 (6 bases). The germline V gene encodes CDR1 LNHNV and CDR2 YYDKDF (reference sequence). With 6 bases removed from V and 0 bases from J, the gap between germline ends came to 11 bases. This CDR3 is 14 amino acids long. The CDR3 DNA follows: TGTGCCACCAGACAGGACAGCGTGAACACTGAAGCTTTCTTT. This encodes CATRQDSVNTEAFF. The whole variable domain, filled in from reference TRBV15 and TRBJ1-1, reads DAMVIQNPRYQVTQFGKPVTLSCSQTLNHNVMYWYQQKSSQAPKLLFHYYDKDFNNEADTPDNFQSRRPNTSFCFLDIRSPGLGDTAMYLCATRQDSVNTEAFFGQGTRLTVV.

This chain joins TRBV28 and TRBJ2-2, with D possibly matching TRBD2 (5 bases). The CDR3 length is 17 residues. V lost 3 bases to trimming and J lost 3 bases, with 17 bases between them. Germline V lookup: CDR1 MDHEN, CDR2 SYDVKM. CDR3 loop: CASSFGGVNGDTGELFF. The CDR3 DNA is TGTGCCAGCAGTTTTGGCGGTGTGAACGGGGACACCGGGGAGCTGTTTTTT.

The J gene is TRBJ2-1, the V gene TRBV30, with 10 bases that match TRBD2. CDR1 GTSNPN and CDR2 SVGIG come from the germline V gene (reference sequence). Trimming cost V 5 bases and J 4 bases; bases outside gene matches: 8. The CDR3 is made up of 15 amino acids. CDR3 DNA sequence: TGTGCCTGGGGGGCCGGGACTAGCGAGTACAATGAGCAGTTCTTC. Amino acid sequence: CAWGAGTSEYNEQFF.

The chain combines TRBV14 with TRBJ1-4, with unresolved D. The germline CDR1 and CDR2 sequences are SGHDN and FVKESK. V lost 3 bases, J lost 1 base, and 12 bases lay in between. This CDR3 comprises 16 residues. The DNA for the CDR3 is TGTGCCAGCAGCCACCCCTCAGCTAGAACTAATGAAAAACTGTTTTTT. It encodes CASSHPSARTNEKLFF.

This clone was picked up a small number of times. J is TRBJ2-5 and V is TRBV5-1; 8 nucleotides match TRBD1. The J call could be wrong; TRBJ2-7 is a better fit for the DNA end. CDR3 length: 15 amino acids. Per the germline V gene, CDR1 is SGHRS and CDR2 is YFSETQ. The CDR3: CASTPTDRGSYEQYF. DNA of the CDR3: TGCGCCAGCACACCTACCGACAGGGGCTCCTACGAGCAGTACTTC.

This chain connects TRBV29-1 to TRBJ1-4; D remains unclear. Germline-derived CDR1 and CDR2 are SQVTM and ANQGSEA. The CDR3 length is 12 residues. V was clipped by 5 bases and J by 10 bases, with 14 bases between them. The CDR3 loop is CSVNPGSGKLFF. The CDR3 DNA reads as TGCAGCGTTAATCCGGGGTCGGGAAAACTGTTTTTT.

The genes are TRBV11-2 and TRBJ2-1; 10 positions match TRBD2. The CDR3 has 17 amino acids. With V trimmed by 6 bases and J by 6 bases, 14 bases remained unmatched. CDR1 is SGHAT and CDR2 is FQNNGV in the germline V gene. DNA of the CDR3: TGTGCCAGCAGAAAGGAACCAGCGGGGGGGCCCGGCAATGAGCAGTTCTTC. It codes for CASRKEPAGGPGNEQFF.

In this sample, this clone turned up a few times. The rearrangement uses TRBV5-5 and TRBJ1-2; 8 nucleotides line up with TRBD1. Per germline, CDR1 SGHKS and CDR2 YYEKEE (reference sequence). Germline trimming cut 4 bases from V and 7 bases from J; bases unmatched to any gene: 6. This CDR3 has 13 amino acids. The CDR3: CASSNRGEGGYTF. The CDR3 DNA sequence: TGTGCCAGCAGCAACAGGGGGGAGGGTGGCTACACCTTC.

There are a few counts of this clone. The V and J genes are TRBV27 and TRBJ1-5; TRBD1 is a possible D gene (6 bases). This CDR3 is 15 amino acids long. V gave up 6 bases and J gave up 2 bases, with 14 bases separating them. CDR1 and CDR2 from the germline V gene are MNHEY and SMNVEV (reference sequence). This chain's CDR3 is CASRFGGAGNQPQHF. CDR3 bases: TGTGCCAGCAGGTTTGGGGGGGCGGGCAATCAGCCCCAGCATTTT.

The CDR3 DNA sequence: TGCGCCAGCAGCCAAGATCGCCTAGCGGGGAATAAAAACATTCAGTACTTC. This gives the protein CASSQDRLAGNKNIQYF. This chain joins TRBV4-1 and TRBJ2-4; 9 nucleotides line up with TRBD2. The CDR3 has 17 residues. The ends lost 0 bases at V and 4 bases at J; junction bases unmatched: 7. Germline CDR1 MGHRA, CDR2 YSYEKL.

With respect to this clone: The junction departs from the called germline gene at one end, perhaps through a read error. V usage is TRBV15 and J usage is TRBJ2-3; 9 nucleotides agree with TRBD2. The CDR3 is made up of 15 amino acids. The germline V gene has CDR1 LNHNV and CDR2 YYDKDF (reference sequence). CDR3 DNA: TGTGCCTCGGCGGAGGCGGGGGGGGGTACAGACACGCAGTATTTT. The encoded protein is CASAEAGGGTDTQYF.

This clone was observed once. The genes are TRBV30 and TRBJ2-7, with TRBD2 identical over 12 bases. Germline V gives CDR1 GTSNPN, CDR2 SVGIG (reference sequence). The trim removed 3 bases at V and 2 bases at J, leaving 2 bases unmatched. The CDR3 sequence is 14 residues long. CDR3 bases: TGTGCCTGGAGGCGACTAGCGGGAGCCTACGAGCAGTACTTC. The encoded protein is CAWRRLAGAYEQYF.

V and J are TRBV30 and TRBJ1-1; 7 bases are shared with TRBD1. V lost 3 bases to trimming and J lost 3 bases; unmatched junction nucleotides: 13. The CDR3 has 16 amino acids. Per germline, CDR1 GTSNPN and CDR2 SVGIG (reference sequence). The CDR3 loop is CAWRDRQGRTDTEAFF. CDR3 DNA: TGTGCCTGGAGGGACAGACAGGGTCGTACGGACACTGAAGCTTTCTTT. Full variable domain (missing parts from reference TRBV30 and TRBJ1-1): SQTIHQWPATLVQPVGSPLSLECTVEGTSNPNLYWYRQAAGRGLQLLFYSVGIGQISSEVPQNLSASRPQDRQFILSSKKLLLSDSGFYLCAWRDRQGRTDTEAFFGQGTRLTVV.

The rearrangement uses TRBV30 and TRBJ2-1; D is unresolved. Germline V gene data show CDR1 as GTSNPN and CDR2 as SVGIG (reference sequence). The CDR3 sequence is 13 residues long. The V end was cut by 0 bases, the J end by 7 bases, with 10 bases between. In DNA form, the CDR3 reads TGTGCCTGGAGTGTACTCGCTAGGAATGAGCAGTTCTTC. Its protein is CAWSVLARNEQFF.

The J gene is TRBJ2-7, the V gene TRBV7-6; 7 bases map to TRBD2. Germline lookup yields CDR1 SGHVS and CDR2 FNYEAQ. Germline trimming cut 2 bases from V and 3 bases from J; bases unmatched to any gene: 13. The CDR3 has 17 residues. The CDR3 DNA sequence: TGTGCCAGCAGCTTAACCCATGGCGGGAGAGTGAGCTACGAGCAGTACTTC. Its protein product is CASSLTHGGRVSYEQYF. The variable domain in full, with the rest retrieved from reference TRBV7-6 and TRBJ2-7, is GAGVSQSPRYKVTKRGQDVALRCDPISGHVSLYWYRQALGQGPEFLTYFNYEAQQDKSGLPNDRFSAERPEGSISTLTIQRTEQRDSAMYRCASSLTHGGRVSYEQYFGPGTRLTVT.

The chain joins TRBV7-2 to TRBJ2-7; 7 positions agree with TRBD2. The CDR3 is 16 residues long. Trimming removed 7 bases from V and 0 bases from J; junction bases left unmatched: 12. The germline CDR1 and CDR2 sequences are SGHTA and FQGNSA. CDR3 residues: CASTDSPAGISYEQYF. The CDR3 DNA reads as TGTGCCAGCACCGATTCCCCAGCGGGGATCTCCTACGAGCAGTACTTC.

A few counts support this clone. The chain recombines TRBV6-1 with TRBJ1-5, with TRBD1 matching 9 bases. Germline V gene sequence: CDR1 MNHNS, CDR2 SASEGT. The CDR3 sequence is 17 residues long. Trimming removed 2 bases from V and 8 bases from J; junction bases left unmatched: 13. CDR3 region: CASSETKTGGGRKPQHF. The CDR3 region has the DNA TGTGCCAGCAGTGAAACCAAGACAGGGGGGGGGAGAAAGCCCCAGCATTTT.

This clone was seen more than once but under ten times. The chain links TRBV23-1 to TRBJ1-1; D ambiguous. TRBV23-1 is an ORF, and what it does is uncertain. The length of the CDR3 is 16 residues. The V end was cut by 2 bases, the J end by 4 bases, with 17 bases between. The CDR3 region is CASSQRYNENGTEAFF. CDR3 DNA sequence: TGCGCCAGCAGTCAAAGATATAATGAGAACGGCACTGAAGCTTTCTTT.

The chain recombines TRBV28 with TRBJ2-7; 7 nucleotides agree with TRBD1. CDR1 is MDHEN and CDR2 is SYDVKM in the germline V gene. J was trimmed by 3 bases and V by 6 bases; bases with no gene match: 8. CDR3 size: 14 residues. In DNA form, the CDR3 reads TGTGCCAGCAGCCGGGGAGACAGGGACTACGAGCAGTACTTC. Amino acids: CASSRGDRDYEQYF.

V gene TRBV6-6 combines with J gene TRBJ2-1, with TRBD2 identical over 9 bases. The CDR3 contains 15 residues. CDR1 is MNHNY and CDR2 is SVGAGI in the germline V gene (reference sequence). V lost 6 bases to trimming and J lost 2 bases; unmatched junction nucleotides: 5. DNA of the CDR3: TGTGCCAGCAGGGATGGACTAGCGACCTACAATGAGCAGTTCTTC. It translates to CASRDGLATYNEQFF.

The V and J genes are TRBV6-5 and TRBJ2-5; D is perhaps TRBD2 (5 bases). The CDR3 spans 16 residues. Trimming took off 6 bases at V and 5 bases at J, with 22 bases between the two ends. CDR1 MNHEY and CDR2 SVGAGI come from the germline V gene. The CDR3 loop is CASRYSRVDWEETQYF. In DNA, the CDR3 is TGTGCCAGCAGATACAGCCGGGTCGACTGGGAGGAGACCCAGTACTTC.